The 10 T cell receptor beta chains below all came from one sample that was sequenced in a study of graft-versus-host responses after intestinal transplantation. Some clones are missing from TCRdb's copy, which holds only in-frame ones; the method was immunoSEQ multiplex PCR. The sample lists around 99,000 clones, more than 85% seen once, with roughly 2% in the top ten. Which antigens these TCRs recognize remains unknown. This specimen was unstimulated CD8+ T cells sorted from spleen or lymph node cells, taken before intestinal transplant. These receptor sequences come from a human donor who received an intestinal transplant.

This clone occurred once. The chain uses TRBV19 and TRBJ1-4, with 9 bases that match TRBD1. The germline V gene has CDR1 LNHDA and CDR2 SQIVND (reference sequence). The CDR3 length is 16 residues. The V and J ends lost 5 bases and 7 bases, in that order; junction bases with no gene match: 11. Here the CDR3 DNA reads TGTGCCAGTAGTCCGCTCCCCGGGACAGGGCGTGAAAAACTGTTTTTT. It codes for CASSPLPGTGREKLFF.

The chain employs TRBV21-1 and TRBJ1-6; the listed D gene, TRBD1, was not tested against the DNA. TRBV21-1 is classified as a pseudogene. CDR3 length equals 14 residues. The CDR3: CASRPTGADSPLHF. In DNA, the CDR3 is TGTGCCAGCAGGCCGACAGGGGCCGATTCACCCCTCCACTTT.

The V and J genes are TRBV11-2 and TRBJ1-1; D may be TRBD1 (5 bases). The CDR3 is made up of 15 amino acids. CDR1 and CDR2 from the germline V gene are SGHAT and FQNNGV. V lost 3 bases and J lost 7, with 18 bases in between. The CDR3 is CASSFETPGHLEAFF. Here the CDR3 DNA reads TGTGCCAGCAGCTTTGAGACCCCCGGACACCTTGAAGCTTTCTTT.

This clone was seen just once. This chain links TRBV27 with TRBJ2-7; D perhaps matches TRBD1 (6 bases). The germline V gene has CDR1 MNHEY and CDR2 SMNVEV (reference sequence). The CDR3 runs 13 residues. V lost 2 bases, J lost 3 bases, and 8 bases lay in between. This CDR3 is CASSLRQDYEQYF. The CDR3 DNA follows: TGTGCCAGCAGTTTACGACAGGACTACGAGCAGTACTTC.

The CDR3, as DNA: TGCGCCAGCAGCCCCTCGACTAGCGGGGTCTACGAGCAGTACTTC. As protein: CASSPSTSGVYEQYF. V is TRBV4-3 and J is TRBJ2-7; 11 positions match TRBD2. This CDR3 has 15 residues. J lost 3 bases, V lost 4 bases, and 5 bases had no gene match. Germline V gene sequence: CDR1 LGHNA, CDR2 YSLEER.

The chain couples TRBV6-5 to TRBJ2-7; a weak D match, TRBD2 (5 bases). The CDR3 runs 14 residues. Germline V lookup: CDR1 MNHEY, CDR2 SVGAGI. Trimming left V 0 bases short and J 4 bases short, with 10 bases between. The CDR3: CASSYSYGEYEQYF. The CDR3 DNA reads as TGTGCCAGCAGTTACTCATATGGGGAGTACGAGCAGTACTTC.

This chain connects TRBV2 to TRBJ1-1, with D perhaps matching TRBD1 (6 bases). This CDR3 has 14 amino acids. The V and J ends lost 0 bases and 4 bases respectively, with 9 bases between them. The V gene's germline CDR1 is SNHLY and CDR2 FYNNEI. The CDR3 protein is CASSEAGGVTEAFF. DNA for the CDR3: TGTGCCAGCAGTGAAGCAGGGGGGGTCACTGAAGCTTTCTTT.

The chain recombines TRBV9 with TRBJ2-7, with a tentative D call TRBD1 (6 bases). The V end was cut by 1 base, the J end by 1 base, with 12 bases between. Germline lookup yields CDR1 SGDLS and CDR2 YYNGEE. CDR3 length equals 15 residues. The DNA for the CDR3 is TGTGCCAGCAGCGTAAATCCAGGGGAGTCCTACGAGCAGTACTTC. Amino acids: CASSVNPGESYEQYF.

In its sample, this clone was seen once. The same CDR3 also results from other DNA sequences found in this sample. The chain carries TRBV9 and TRBJ2-7; 7 positions agree with TRBD2. CDR3 length: 14 residues. The V gene's germline CDR1 is SGDLS and CDR2 YYNGEE. The V segment lost 0 bases and the J segment 2 bases; nucleotides outside the gene matches: 2. The CDR3 DNA follows: TGTGCCAGCAGCGTAGGTGGGGGGGCCTACGAGCAGTACTTC. Protein: CASSVGGGAYEQYF.

The genes are TRBV10-3 and TRBJ1-2; TRBD1 might be the D (5 bases). Trimming took 0 bases from V and 7 from J, leaving 9 bases between them. This CDR3 is 13 amino acids long. CDR1 is ENHRY, CDR2 SYGVKD, per germline. For the CDR3, the DNA is TGTGCCATCAGTGAGTCAGGGGCCGGTGGCTACACCTTC. It is translated as CAISESGAGGYTF.